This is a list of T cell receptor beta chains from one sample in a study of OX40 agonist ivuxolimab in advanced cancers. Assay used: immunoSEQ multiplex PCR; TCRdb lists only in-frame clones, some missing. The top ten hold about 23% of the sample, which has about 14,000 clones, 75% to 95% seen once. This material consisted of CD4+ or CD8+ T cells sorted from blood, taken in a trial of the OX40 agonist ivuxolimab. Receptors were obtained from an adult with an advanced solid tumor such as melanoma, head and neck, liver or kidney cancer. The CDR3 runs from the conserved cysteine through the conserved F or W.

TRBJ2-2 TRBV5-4 CASSLDPSDTGELFF
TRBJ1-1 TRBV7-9 CASSLVGHQNTEAFF
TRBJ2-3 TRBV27 CASSLEVSSTDTQYF
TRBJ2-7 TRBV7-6 CASSFGPLYEQYF
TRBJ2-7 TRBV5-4 CASSPEQGTYEQYF
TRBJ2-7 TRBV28 CASYPDSSYEQYF
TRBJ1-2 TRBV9 CASSVGAGYGYTF
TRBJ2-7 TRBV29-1 CSVPNDSTYEQYF
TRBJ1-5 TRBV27 CATRKRQADQPQHF
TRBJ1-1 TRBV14 CASSPVLSGTEAFF
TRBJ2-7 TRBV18 CASSAGPTEEQYF
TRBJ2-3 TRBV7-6 CASSLALTSTDTQYF
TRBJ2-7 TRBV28 CASSSPREGPTLLEQYF
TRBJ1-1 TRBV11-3 CASSETGVNTEAFF
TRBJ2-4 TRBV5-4 CASSLEGSLAKNIQYF
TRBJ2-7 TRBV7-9 CASSMTGQGDFHEQYF
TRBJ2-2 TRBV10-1 CASSADREGTGELFF
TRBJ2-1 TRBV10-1 CASSESVLAPPYNEQFF
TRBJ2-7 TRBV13 CASSSAGTGNEQYF
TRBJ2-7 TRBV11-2 CASSITYEQYF
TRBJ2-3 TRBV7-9 CASNPRAGETSTDTQYF
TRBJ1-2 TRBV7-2 CASSTRDRILHGYTF
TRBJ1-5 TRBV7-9 CASSVGIQPQHF
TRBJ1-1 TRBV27 CASSFGTGTEAFF
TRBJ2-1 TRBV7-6 CASSMTGGNEQFF
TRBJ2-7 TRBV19 CASSIRRESPYEQYF
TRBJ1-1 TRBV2 CASSETGLNTEAFF
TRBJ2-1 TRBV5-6 CASSPLGVREQFF
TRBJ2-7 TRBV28 CASSFMAGEQYF
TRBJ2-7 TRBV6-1 CASSEWGLTYEQYF
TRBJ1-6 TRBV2 CASSEQGMMYYNSPLHF
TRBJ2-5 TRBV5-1 CASSPLPQETQYF
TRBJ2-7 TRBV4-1 CASSQDPRGGNEQYF
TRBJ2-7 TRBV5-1 CASSQTSSYEQYF
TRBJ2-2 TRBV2 CASIKNTGELFF
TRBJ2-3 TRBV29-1 CSVPGTTTDTQYF
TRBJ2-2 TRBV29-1 CSVDLAGATGELFF
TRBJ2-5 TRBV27 CASSPIGPEVGTQYF
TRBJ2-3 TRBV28 CASSRPSGGGTDTQYF
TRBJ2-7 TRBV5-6 CASSLGRLVFEQYF